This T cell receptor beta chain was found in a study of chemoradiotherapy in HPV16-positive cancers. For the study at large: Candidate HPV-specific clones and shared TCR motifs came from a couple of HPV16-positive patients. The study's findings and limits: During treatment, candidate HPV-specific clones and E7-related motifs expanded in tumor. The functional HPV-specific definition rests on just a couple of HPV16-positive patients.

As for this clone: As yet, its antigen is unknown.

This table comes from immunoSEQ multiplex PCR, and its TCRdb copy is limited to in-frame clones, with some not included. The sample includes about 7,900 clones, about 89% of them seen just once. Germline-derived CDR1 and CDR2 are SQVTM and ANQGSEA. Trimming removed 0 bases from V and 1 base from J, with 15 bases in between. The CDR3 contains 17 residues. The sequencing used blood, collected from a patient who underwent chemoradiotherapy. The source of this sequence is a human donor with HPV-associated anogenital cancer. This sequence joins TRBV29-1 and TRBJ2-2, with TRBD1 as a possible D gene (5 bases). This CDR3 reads CSVEDDQGPLNTGELFF. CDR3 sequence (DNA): TGCAGCGTTGAAGATGACCAGGGTCCACTGAACACCGGGGAGCTGTTTTTT.